This note documents a single T cell receptor (beta chain) sequence. TCRdb's table, derived via immunoSEQ multiplex PCR, lists solely in-frame clones and lacks some. The sample consists of fewer than 150,000 clones, 90% to 98% of them appearing once. This entry is derived from a study of T cell changes during pregnancy in multiple sclerosis. This CDR3 spans 14 amino acids. V was trimmed by 4 bases and J by 2 bases, leaving 12 bases between them. The germline V gene encodes CDR1 MNHEY and CDR2 SVGAGI. The source was peripheral blood, collected after pregnancy. The V and J genes are TRBV6-5 and TRBJ2-7; D gene ambiguous. The TCR originated in a female donor with multiple sclerosis, enrolled in a pregnancy study. The CDR3 region is CASSSTSGAYEQYF. The DNA of the CDR3 is TGTGCCAGCAGTTCTACCTCAGGCGCCTACGAGCAGTACTTC.